Listed below are T cell receptor beta chains from one sample, sequenced in a study of cytomegalovirus exposure and HLA in healthy donors. The table came from immunoSEQ multiplex PCR; TCRdb's copy has only in-frame clones and leaves some out. The sample carries fewer than 200,000 clones, around 85% recorded once. Sequenced sample: PBMCs. Source of these receptors: a man aged 18 to 29 in good health and CMV-seropositive. CDR3s include the opening cysteine and the closing phenylalanine or tryptophan. A D gene is named only where the DNA matches it firmly. Clone sizes are given selectively: once, few, many, or a class where the clone is expanded.

cdr3_aa cdr3_nt d_call j_call v_call clone_size
CASSSGTSGSHLGEQFF TGTGCCAGCAGCTCGGGGACTAGCGGTTCCCATTTGGGTGAGCAGTTCTTC TRBD2 TRBJ2-1 TRBV5-4 NA
CASSLTSGGAPYNEQFF TGTGCCAGCAGTTTGACTAGCGGGGGGGCTCCCTACAATGAGCAGTTCTTC TRBD2 TRBJ2-1 TRBV28 NA
CASSRPGQGVPRVRDTQYF TGTGCCAGCAGCAGGCCGGGACAGGGTGTCCCTCGGGTCCGGGATACGCAGTATTTT TRBD1 TRBJ2-3 TRBV7-2 NA
CASSPALLREQYF TGTGCCAGCAGCCCCGCCCTCCTGCGAGAGCAGTACTTC NA TRBJ2-7 TRBV7-8 NA
CASSSRTGGNGYTF TGCGCCAGCAGCTCCCGGACCGGGGGGAATGGCTACACCTTC NA TRBJ1-2 TRBV5-1 NA
CASSGYNYRDPYEQYF TGTGCCAGCAGCGGATACAATTACAGGGATCCCTACGAGCAGTACTTC NA TRBJ2-7 TRBV5-5 once
CASSLEAGGLNEQFF TGTGCCAGCAGCTTAGAAGCGGGAGGGCTGAATGAGCAGTTCTTC TRBD2 TRBJ2-1 TRBV11-2 few
CASSLRGSYEQYF TGTGCCAGCAGTTTAAGGGGCTCCTACGAGCAGTACTTC NA TRBJ2-7 TRBV27 NA
CASSSGLAGGMETQYF TGCGCCAGCAGCTCGGGACTAGCGGGAGGTATGGAGACCCAGTACTTC TRBD2 TRBJ2-5 TRBV5-1 NA
CASSFLSGASTDTQYF TGTGCCAGCAGCTTTCTTAGCGGGGCCAGCACAGATACGCAGTATTTT TRBD2 TRBJ2-3 TRBV7-6 once
CAWSGITLSEGAFF TGTGCCTGGAGTGGGATTACATTATCCGAGGGAGCTTTCTTT NA TRBJ1-1 TRBV30 NA
CASTFGGEQFF TGTGCCAGCACATTTGGCGGTGAGCAGTTCTTC NA TRBJ2-1 TRBV25-1 NA
CAWSVGETQYF TGTGCCTGGAGTGTCGGGGAGACCCAGTACTTC NA TRBJ2-5 TRBV30 NA
CASSLVFGGNNEQFF TGTGCCAGCAGCTTAGTATTCGGGGGGAACAATGAGCAGTTCTTC TRBD2 TRBJ2-1 TRBV7-9 NA
CASSSSGMSEQYF TGTGCCAGCAGTTCTTCAGGGATGAGTGAGCAGTACTTC NA TRBJ2-7 TRBV28 few
CASTPTGYNEQFF TGTGCCAGCACCCCGACAGGGTACAATGAGCAGTTCTTC TRBD1 TRBJ2-1 TRBV6-1 NA
CASTRALGDYEQYF TGCGCCAGCACTCGGGCCCTAGGGGACTACGAGCAGTACTTC NA TRBJ2-7 TRBV4-1 NA
CASSLGTGTETQYF TGTGCCAGCAGCTTAGGGACAGGTACAGAGACCCAGTACTTC TRBD1 TRBJ2-5 TRBV11-3 NA
CASRHSGQPTYEQYF TGTGCCAGCAGACATAGCGGCCAACCGACCTACGAGCAGTACTTC NA TRBJ2-7 TRBV2 NA
CASSPLDTGNEKLFF TGTGCCAGCAGTCCCTTGGACACGGGTAATGAAAAACTGTTTTTT NA TRBJ1-4 TRBV28 NA
CASSSGLANEQFF TGTGCCAGCAGCTCGGGACTAGCCAATGAGCAGTTCTTC TRBD2 TRBJ2-1 TRBV7-8 NA
CASSVGGAGSQETQYF TGTGCCAGCAGCGTAGGGGGAGCGGGGTCCCAAGAGACCCAGTACTTC TRBD2 TRBJ2-5 TRBV9 NA
CASRVEPESETQYF TGTGCCAGCAGAGTGGAGCCGGAAAGCGAGACCCAGTACTTC NA TRBJ2-5 TRBV7-2 NA
CASTGSGGAEENIQYF TGTGCCAGCACTGGTAGCGGGGGGGCCGAGGAAAACATTCAGTACTTC TRBD2 TRBJ2-4 TRBV28 NA
CASKTGQNTGELFF TGTGCCAGCAAAACCGGACAGAACACCGGGGAGCTGTTTTTT NA TRBJ2-2 TRBV2 NA
CASSQDAGHSPLHF TGTGCCAGCAGCCAAGATGCCGGACACTCACCCCTCCACTTT NA TRBJ1-6 TRBV14 NA
CATSTANTEAFF TGTGCCACTTCAACAGCGAACACTGAAGCTTTCTTT NA TRBJ1-1 TRBV2 few
CASSPDYLSTDTQYF TGTGCCAGCTCACCTGACTACCTAAGCACAGATACGCAGTATTTT NA TRBJ2-3 TRBV18 few
CASSPLRSGSYNEQFF TGCGCCAGCAGCCCTCTAAGGAGCGGGAGTTACAATGAGCAGTTCTTC TRBD2 TRBJ2-1 TRBV4-1 NA
CASSEAGAGETQYF TGCGCCAGCAGTGAGGCAGGGGCGGGAGAGACCCAGTACTTC NA TRBJ2-5 TRBV10-1 many
CASSPFSGGEHEQYF TGTGCCAGCTCACCGTTTTCAGGGGGTGAGCACGAGCAGTACTTC TRBD1 TRBJ2-7 TRBV18 NA
CASSLGQGLNYGYTF TGTGCCAGCAGCTTGGGACAGGGGCTAAACTATGGCTACACCTTC TRBD1 TRBJ1-2 TRBV7-9 NA
CASSQAGKRSSYNEQFF TGTGCCAGCAGCCAAGCGGGGAAGAGGAGCTCCTACAATGAGCAGTTCTTC NA TRBJ2-1 TRBV4-2 NA
CASSLGGSQSDITSHYGYTF TGCGCCAGCAGCCTTGGGGGGTCGCAGTCAGATATTACGTCGCACTATGGCTACACCTTC NA TRBJ1-2 TRBV5-1 NA
CASSLGQATEAFF TGCGCCAGCAGCCTGGGACAGGCGACTGAAGCTTTCTTT TRBD1 TRBJ1-1 TRBV5-1 NA
CASSSTDRDLSYTF TGTGCCAGCAGCTCTACGGACAGGGATTTGAGCTACACCTTC TRBD1 TRBJ1-2 TRBV7-9 NA
CASSQIPGQETDTQYF TGCGCCAGCAGCCAGATCCCGGGACAGGAGACAGATACGCAGTATTTT TRBD1 TRBJ2-3 TRBV4-1 NA
CASSLRLAGGNGYTF TGTGCCAGCAGTTTACGCCTGGCAGGGGGCAATGGCTACACCTTC TRBD1 TRBJ1-2 TRBV28 NA
CASSLRGGVAKNIQYF TGTGCCAGCAGCTTAAGGGGGGGTGTAGCCAAAAACATTCAGTACTTC NA TRBJ2-4 TRBV13 NA
CASSSLQGTYNSPLHF TGTGCCAGCAGCTCCCTACAGGGGACCTATAATTCACCCCTCCACTTT TRBD1 TRBJ1-6 TRBV5-4 once